These 6 T cell receptor beta chains share one sample of origin, sequenced in a study of T cells in Graves' hyperthyroidism and ophthalmopathy (dated by TCRdb to between 2018 and 2020). Libraries came from multiplex PCR. Sequencing was carried out with an Illumina HiSeq 2000. The TCR beta CDR3 regions were amplified from the RNA transcripts. The first round of RT-PCR for the TCR CDR3 was performed with the HTBI primer set and the Qiagen OneStep RT-PCR kit. TCRdb itself trimmed the public reads at Q25 with fastp, ran MiXCR and retained productive beta chains. Each entry is one CDR3 protein sequence, shown with its most common DNA and genes. Within this sample are approximately 410,000 distinct CDR3 sequences, with around 15% of them counted one time only. Clones ranked in the top ten supply about 5% of the sample. The material sequenced was blood. These receptors were obtained from a woman between 18 and 29 years old with Graves' hyperthyroidism.

Only a few counts were recorded for this clonotype. This chain joins TRBV19 and TRBJ1-1; 8 nucleotides match TRBD1. The V gene end was trimmed by 5 bases and the J gene end by 1 base; junction bases not matched to a gene: 6. This CDR3 is 15 amino acids long. Germline CDR1 reads LNHDA; CDR2 reads SQIVND (reference sequence). CDR3 in DNA: TGTGCCAGTAGTTTCAGGGGGCCCTGGAACACTGAAGCTTTCTTT. Protein sequence: CASSFRGPWNTEAFF.

J is TRBJ2-7 and V is TRBV29-1; maybe TRBD1 (5 bases). Germline-derived CDR1 and CDR2 are SQVTM and ANQGSEA. V was clipped by 0 bases and J by 2 bases, with 11 bases between them. The CDR3 covers 14 residues. The CDR3 spells CSVEDRQGPYEQYF. The CDR3 nucleotides read TGCAGCGTTGAAGATAGGCAGGGCCCCTACGAGCAGTACTTC.

Only one count was recorded for this clonotype. This rearrangement joins TRBV24-1 to TRBJ2-2, with D hard to call. Germline lookup yields CDR1 KGHDR and CDR2 SFDVKD. Deletions cut 5 bases from V and 2 bases from J, with 8 bases between. The CDR3 contains 14 residues. Here the CDR3 DNA reads TGTGCCACCAGTGGCCCTACCAACACCGGGGAGCTGTTTTTT. This encodes CATSGPTNTGELFF.

The rearrangement joins TRBV12-3 or TRBV12-4 to TRBJ1-5; TRBD1 is a possible D gene (5 bases). The CDR3 spans 15 residues. The V gene lost 6 bases and the J gene lost 0 bases, with 12 bases spanning the gap. The CDR3 sequence: CASRDRPYSNQPQHF. The CDR3 nucleotides are TGTGCCAGCAGAGACAGACCATATAGCAATCAGCCCCAGCATTTT.

In its sample, this clonotype was seen a few times. The CDR3 here is CASSFRELGGELFF. The DNA for the CDR3 is TGTGCCAGCAGTTTCAGGGAATTGGGCGGGGAGCTGTTTTTT. The chain has TRBV27 and TRBJ2-2; maybe TRBD1 (5 bases). CDR3 length: 14 residues. The V gene lost 3 bases and the J gene lost 7 bases, with 12 bases spanning the gap. Germline CDR1 and CDR2: MNHEY and SMNVEV (reference sequence).

The chain recombines TRBV6-5 with TRBJ2-1; D tentatively reads TRBD1 or TRBD2 (5 bases each). The CDR3 contains 15 residues. Trimming removed 2 bases at V and 8 bases at J, with 16 bases between. Germline V gene lookup returns CDR1 MNHEY and CDR2 SVGAGI. The CDR3 nucleotides read TGTGCCAGCAGTTACCTGGGGTTGGGGGTCGATGAGCAGTTCTTC. Its translation: CASSYLGLGVDEQFF.